This TCR beta chain was sequenced in a study of Graves' ophthalmopathy and Graves' hyperthyroidism. V dropped 0 bases and J dropped 5 bases, with 7 bases sitting between them. The germline CDR1 and CDR2 sequences are LNHNV and YYDKDF (reference sequence). This CDR3 spans 14 amino acids. The diagnosis combined clinical symptoms, thyroxine, TRAb, thyroid ultrasound and orbital computed tomography scans. Roughly 9 ml of fresh blood yielded the PBMCs by density gradient. RNA transcripts yielded amplified TCR beta CDR3 regions. RT-PCR was first run with HTBI primers, then multiplex PCR in a second round. TCRdb itself ran the multiplex PCR reads through MiXCR, one entry per CDR3 protein. The sample records about 240,000 distinct CDR3 sequences, around 45% being singletons.

The receptor was derived from an adult man with Graves' ophthalmopathy. Sequenced input: peripheral blood. The V call is TRBV15, the J call TRBJ1-4; D unclear. The CDR3 DNA reads as TGTGCCACCAGCAGAGACAGCTTAAATGAAAAACTGTTTTTT. It yields the protein CATSRDSLNEKLFF.